This T cell receptor beta chain was sequenced in a study of neurological immune-mediated disorders. To note about this clonotype: Its antigen is unidentified.

Volunteers at a blood bank in Maryland, USA, were the healthy controls. PBMCs numbering 2 million and stored at -80 C yielded the unsorted libraries. Findings of the study overall: No CDR3 amino acid sequences were shared by expanded clones across subjects, suggesting private repertoires in all groups.

The authors produced cDNA by 5'RACE using 10-nucleotide random UMIs. TCRdb called the 5' RACE reads again in MiXCR, with one record for every CDR3 protein. The repertoire holds 45,000 to 50,000 distinct CDR3 sequences, with 25% as singletons. This TCR was sampled from a woman between 70 and 85 years old in good health. Sequenced: PBMCs.

The chain's CDR3 is CASSSASGGAGELFF. The CDR3 coding sequence is TGTGCCAGCAGCTCAGCTAGCGGGGGTGCCGGGGAGCTGTTTTTT. This rearrangement joins TRBV7-2 to TRBJ2-2; 10 bases are shared with TRBD2. The trim removed 4 bases at V and 6 bases at J, leaving 5 bases unmatched. Per the germline V gene, CDR1 is SGHTA and CDR2 is FQGNSA. CDR3 length equals 15 residues.